The 19 T cell receptor beta chains in this list originate from one sample, sequenced in a study of patients and donors after allogeneic stem cell transplantation. MiXCR was run by TCRdb on the RT-PCR reads, yielding one entry per CDR3 protein. The table has about 200,000 distinct CDR3 sequences, 35% to 45% seen once. Sequencing was carried out using blood, either unsorted or a sorted T cell fraction (not recorded which). These receptors were obtained from a human donor who was either an allogeneic HSCT recipient or a stem cell or donor lymphocyte infusion donor (not recorded which). It is not recorded whose cells these are; they may come from a transplant donor.

This chain's CDR3 is CASSSGLAGHYEQYF. CDR3 coding DNA: TGTGCCAGTAGTTCCGGACTAGCGGGGCACTACGAGCAGTACTTC. The chain combines TRBV19 with TRBJ2-7, with 12 bases identical to TRBD2. CDR3 length equals 15 residues. Germline V gene lookup returns CDR1 LNHDA and CDR2 SQIVND (reference sequence). With 5 bases clipped from V and 3 bases from J, the junction kept 5 bases outside the gene matches.

This clonotype was detected once. The gene calls are TRBV4-2 and TRBJ2-3, with TRBD2 identical over 7 bases. The germline gives CDR1 LGHNA, CDR2 YNFKEQ. Unmatched junction bases numbered 10, after V lost 0 bases and J lost 4 bases. The CDR3 spans 17 residues. In nucleotides, the CDR3 is TGTGCCAGCAGCCAAGATGTTGCGAGCGGGGCCGCAGATACGCAGTATTTT. Translation gives CASSQDVASGAADTQYF.

The chain couples TRBV20-1 to TRBJ1-2; D unresolved. V was clipped by 3 bases and J by 3 bases, with 11 bases between them. This CDR3 contains 13 residues. Germline CDR1 is DFQATT and CDR2 is SNEGSKA (reference sequence). The chain's CDR3 is CSASWSGYYGYTF. In DNA form, the CDR3 reads TGCAGTGCTAGTTGGTCGGGTTACTATGGCTACACCTTC.

The table lists this clonotype with many counts. Sequence at one end of the junction differs from germline and may be a read error. The V call is TRBV20-1, the J call TRBJ2-3; 7 nucleotides line up with TRBD1. This CDR3 has 8 residues. Germline CDR1 reads DFQATT; CDR2 reads SNEGSKA (reference sequence). The CDR3 loop reads CSVQGEHF. The CDR3 DNA follows: TGCAGTGTTCAGGGGGAGCATTTT.

The chain recombines TRBV4-1 with TRBJ2-7; 7 bases align to TRBD1. The CDR3 sequence is 15 residues long. Looked up from germline, CDR1 is MGHRA and CDR2 is YSYEKL. The J segment lost 2 bases and the V segment lost 4 bases, leaving 8 bases of the junction unmatched. The CDR3 region is CASSRGGAFPYEQYF. CDR3 coding DNA: TGCGCCAGCAGCCGAGGGGGCGCCTTCCCCTACGAGCAGTACTTC.

J is TRBJ2-7 and V is TRBV4-1; a possible D gene is TRBD2 (6 bases). This CDR3 contains 14 residues. From germline, CDR1 is MGHRA and CDR2 YSYEKL. The germline V and J ends were trimmed by 2 bases and 2 bases, with 10 bases remaining between them. The DNA of the CDR3 is TGCGCCAGCAGCCAAACGGGAGAGCCCTACGAGCAGTACTTC. Encoded protein: CASSQTGEPYEQYF.

This clonotype has just a few counts. This chain joins TRBV12-3 or TRBV12-4 and TRBJ2-1; 9 bases are a match to TRBD1. The trim removed 6 bases at V and 6 bases at J, leaving 6 bases unmatched. There are 14 residues in the CDR3. In DNA, the CDR3 is TGTGCCAGCAGCCGGGGACAGGGTCCCAATGAGCAGTTCTTC. Protein sequence: CASSRGQGPNEQFF.

The chain links TRBV7-9 to TRBJ1-2; D unresolved. V dropped 2 bases and J dropped 6 bases, with 13 bases sitting between them. The CDR3 is 14 residues long. The V gene's germline CDR1 is SEHNR and CDR2 FQNEAQ (reference sequence). The CDR3 protein is CASSLTGLFDGYTF. DNA of the CDR3: TGTGCCAGCAGCTTAACGGGCCTATTCGATGGCTACACCTTC.

This chain links TRBV20-1 with TRBJ1-2, with no clear D. CDR1 DFQATT and CDR2 SNEGSKA come from the germline V gene (reference sequence). The CDR3 runs 13 residues. V was clipped by 3 bases and J by 2 bases, with 10 bases between them. The CDR3 region is CSASSRTNYGYTF. For the CDR3, the DNA is TGCAGTGCTAGCTCCCGCACAAACTATGGCTACACCTTC.

J is TRBJ1-5 and V is TRBV20-1; 7 positions match TRBD1. V lost 0 bases and J lost 2; bases outside the gene matches: 7. CDR3 length: 16 residues. The germline CDR1 and CDR2 sequences are DFQATT and SNEGSKA (reference sequence). The CDR3 loop reads CSARDRAGGGNQPQHF. The CDR3 nucleotides are TGCAGTGCTAGAGATCGGGCAGGGGGGGGCAATCAGCCCCAGCATTTT.

V gene TRBV29-1 combines with J gene TRBJ2-1; the D call may be TRBD1 or TRBD2 (5 bases each). V was cut by 1 base and J by 0 bases, with 7 bases left in between. This CDR3 region has 14 residues. Per germline, CDR1 SQVTM and CDR2 ANQGSEA. This CDR3 reads CSVEGGSSYNEQFF. The CDR3, as DNA: TGCAGCGTTGAAGGGGGGAGCTCCTACAATGAGCAGTTCTTC.

This clonotype was recorded a few times. The V gene is TRBV29-1, the J gene TRBJ2-7; tentative D call: TRBD2 (6 bases). Germline V gene sequence: CDR1 SQVTM, CDR2 ANQGSEA. Trimming pared 7 bases from V and 2 bases from J, leaving 21 bases between. The CDR3 runs 15 residues. The CDR3 spells CSADLERGTTYEQYF. CDR3 nucleotides: TGCAGCGCTGACTTGGAACGGGGGACCACCTACGAGCAGTACTTC.

This rearrangement joins TRBV7-9 to TRBJ1-2; the match to TRBD1 covers 9 bases. Germline V gives CDR1 SEHNR, CDR2 FQNEAQ (reference sequence). With V trimmed by 4 bases and J by 4 bases, 7 bases remained unmatched. CDR3 length: 15 residues. Here the CDR3 reads CASSSWTGAGYGYTF. The CDR3 region has the DNA TGTGCCAGCAGCTCGTGGACAGGGGCGGGCTATGGCTACACCTTC.

The chain combines TRBV28 with TRBJ1-2; 8 bases match TRBD1. This CDR3 has 13 residues. V trimming: 4 bases; J trimming: 7 bases; junction bases outside the gene matches: 5. Germline CDR1 is MDHEN and CDR2 is SYDVKM. The CDR3 protein is CASSWTGRGGYTF. CDR3 DNA sequence: TGTGCCAGCAGTTGGACAGGGCGTGGTGGCTACACCTTC.

This clonotype was picked up a small number of times. The V and J genes are TRBV4-3 and TRBJ1-2, with TRBD1 matching over 7 bases. The CDR3 has 16 amino acids. Unmatched junction bases numbered 5, after V lost 1 base and J lost 0 bases. CDR1 is LGHNA, CDR2 YSLEER, per germline. This chain's CDR3 is CASSQGDSLTNYGYTF. The CDR3 DNA sequence: TGCGCCAGCAGCCAAGGGGACAGCTTAACTAACTATGGCTACACCTTC.

V and J are TRBV19 and TRBJ2-3; either TRBD1 or TRBD2 may fit D (5 bases each). The germline V gene encodes CDR1 LNHDA and CDR2 SQIVND (reference sequence). This CDR3 is built from 13 residues. V was pared by 9 bases and J by 4 bases, with 14 bases between. The CDR3 DNA is TGTGCCAGCGGGACCGTGGGGGCAGATACGCAGTATTTT. Translated, it gives CASGTVGADTQYF.

DNA for the CDR3: TGCGCCAGCAGCCAAGATGGGGACACCCTTGGAGAAGCTTTCTTT. Translation: CASSQDGDTLGEAFF. The V gene is TRBV4-3, the J gene TRBJ1-1; possibly TRBD1 for D (6 bases). Germline V gene lookup returns CDR1 LGHNA and CDR2 YSLEER. The germline V and J ends were trimmed by 0 bases and 8 bases, with 16 bases remaining between them. This CDR3 has 15 amino acids.

The table lists this clonotype with a few counts. The chain recombines TRBV20-1 with TRBJ1-1, with TRBD1 identical over 10 bases. The germline CDR1 and CDR2 sequences are DFQATT and SNEGSKA (reference sequence). This CDR3 region has 15 residues. V shed 4 bases and J 3 bases; nucleotides not matched to a gene: 8. In DNA form, the CDR3 reads TGCAGTGCTACCCGGACAGGGGGAACCCACACTGAAGCTTTCTTT. Amino acids: CSATRTGGTHTEAFF.

V usage is TRBV14 and J usage is TRBJ1-3; a possible D gene is TRBD1 (6 bases). This CDR3 contains 18 residues. Germline V gene lookup returns CDR1 SGHDN and CDR2 FVKESK. V lost 4 bases to trimming and J lost 4 bases, with 23 bases between them. In nucleotides, the CDR3 is TGTGCCAGCAGCCGAAAGATTCTCGGGGGGCACCTCGGAAACACCATATATTTT. Its protein product is CASSRKILGGHLGNTIYF.